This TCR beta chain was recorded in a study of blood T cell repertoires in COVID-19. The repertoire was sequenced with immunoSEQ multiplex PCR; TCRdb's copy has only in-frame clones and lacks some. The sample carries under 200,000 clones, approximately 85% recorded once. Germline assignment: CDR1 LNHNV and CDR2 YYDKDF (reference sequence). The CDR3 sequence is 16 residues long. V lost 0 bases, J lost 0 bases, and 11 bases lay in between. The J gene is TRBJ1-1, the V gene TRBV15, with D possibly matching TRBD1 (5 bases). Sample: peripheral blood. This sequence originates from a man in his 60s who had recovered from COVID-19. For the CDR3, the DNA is TGTGCCACCAGCAGAGATTATGAGACAGTGAACACTGAAGCTTTCTTT. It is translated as CATSRDYETVNTEAFF.